This T cell receptor (beta chain) originates from a study of blood T cell repertoires in COVID-19 (dated by TCRdb to about 2020). Notes on the research overall: Samples from collaborators originated in the United States, Italy and Spain and spanned both the acute and convalescent phases of COVID-19. The samples were drawn from the first 160 participants of the ongoing ImmuneRACE study and from 1,200 or so subjects provided by 6 global collaborators. The repertoires were released in a freely available public database meant as a resource for research on the immune response to SARS-CoV-2. Where available, HLA class I and class II types were taken from metadata supplied by the sample provider and were not determined by assay-based typing. The prospective study material was composed of cDNA or gDNA derived from T cells, B-cell-depleted T cells, or PBMCs. Subjects who had been exposed to COVID-19, were actively infected with it, or had recovered from it provided the deeply sampled blood TCRbeta repertoires that made up the dataset. A de-identified subject ID, COVID-19 status, age in years and sex were almost always included in the sample metadata. General conclusions and limits of the study: The amount of clinical and demographic metadata varied by source and participant and was provided uncurated.

Per the germline V gene, MDHEN is the CDR1 and SYDVKM is the CDR2. Spanning cysteine to phenylalanine, the CDR3 consists of 16 amino acids. Only the CDR3 DNA is retained, 48 bases long and in frame from the first base. V loses 1 base of germline sequence and J loses 1 base, and the interval between the two ends is 13 bases. Worth noting for this clone: What antigen it recognizes has not been identified. Nothing much larger sits one base from this clone, and base qualities are not available. This specimen includes other DNA sequences encoding the same CDR3.

The immunoSEQ Assay, a bias-controlled multiplex PCR, was used to amplify TCRbeta CDR3 regions from genomic DNA. Under the source paper's analysis protocol: The number of nucleated cells in each sample was estimated by amplification of reference gene primers within the assay. Sequence reads were collapsed and filtered to measure the absolute abundance of every unique TCRbeta CDR3 rearrangement. For each sample, productive Simpson clonality was calculated by taking the square root of Simpson's diversity index across productive rearrangements. The immuneACCESS repertoire file appears here via TCRdb, limited to in-frame rearrangements. These files lack a portion of the clones; in checked studies, under half of the deficit traces to unresolved V genes, and the cause of the others is not known. V and J calls plus clone size are reproduced from that table; the DNA served to infer D and trimming. The sample table holds 270,000 or so clones, of which under 90% were seen once. The leading ten clones occupy 8.5% to 14% of the sample.

In Seattle, one collaborating source enrolled patients while the infection was active and tracked those patients longitudinally over the course of disease. Whole blood was collected in K2EDTA tubes by collaborating institutions according to the institutions' own protocols. Collaborator samples were shipped for TCRbeta analysis as frozen whole blood, isolated PBMCs, or DNA extracted from either sample type. The clonotype originates from a woman aged 25 to 39 with COVID-19, enrolled during active disease. The sample consisted of peripheral blood. The sequence links TRBV28 to TRBJ1-1; no D gene call is confident. In nucleotides, the sequence is TGTGCCAGCAGTTTATTGGGAGCCAGTGGGAACACTGAAGCTTTCTTT. This translates into CASSLLGASGNTEAFF.